Presented here are 31 T cell receptor beta chains from one specimen sequenced in a study of T cells in Graves' hyperthyroidism and ophthalmopathy. It was RNA transcripts that yielded the amplified TCR beta CDR3 regions. A set of HTBI primers served as the primers for a first-round RT-PCR of the TCR CDR3. TCRdb reprocessed the multiplex PCR reads with MiXCR, giving one entry per CDR3 protein. The sample contains hundreds of thousands of distinct CDR3 sequences, 40% to 55% of which appear only once. The sequenced material came from peripheral blood or thyroid tissue (not recorded which). The receptors come from a woman aged 18-29 years with Graves' hyperthyroidism.

The chain combines TRBV7-9 with TRBJ2-7; 9 nucleotides align to TRBD2. J was trimmed by 0 bases and V by 6 bases; bases with no gene match: 9. This CDR3 region has 16 residues. Germline CDR1 reads SEHNR; CDR2 reads FQNEAQ (reference sequence). The CDR3 DNA sequence: TGTGCCAGCAGTGTTCTTATTAGCGGGAGCTCCTACGAGCAGTACTTC. Its protein is CASSVLISGSSYEQYF.

The CDR3 sequence is CASSDPGHEETQYF. CDR3 coding DNA: TGTGCCAGCAGTGATCCGGGGCACGAAGAGACCCAGTACTTC. The chain links TRBV25-1 to TRBJ2-5; D is possibly TRBD1 or TRBD2 (5 bases each). The CDR3 has 14 residues. V shed 3 bases and J shed 3 bases, with 11 bases lying between them. Germline V lookup: CDR1 MGHDK, CDR2 SYGVNS.

V and J are TRBV25-1 and TRBJ2-5; D tentatively reads TRBD1 or TRBD2 (5 bases each). V gave up 11 bases and J gave up 2 bases, with 24 bases separating them. This CDR3 is 16 amino acids long. The V gene's germline CDR1 is MGHDK and CDR2 SYGVNS. The CDR3 bases are TGTGCCGGTAGTACCGCCGGGACCCGTGGGCAAGAGACCCAGTACTTC. It specifies CAGSTAGTRGQETQYF.

This sequence joins TRBV13 and TRBJ2-2, with 12 bases fitting TRBD2. J gave up 3 bases and V 3 bases, and 2 bases lay outside the gene matches. CDR1 PRHDT and CDR2 FYEKMQ come from the germline V gene (reference sequence). This CDR3 is 16 amino acids long. The CDR3 loop reads CASSFGLAGYTGELFF. The CDR3 DNA follows: TGTGCCAGCAGCTTCGGACTAGCGGGATACACCGGGGAGCTGTTTTTT.

This clonotype came up a few times. The chain employs TRBV25-1 and TRBJ1-2; a weak D match, TRBD1 (6 bases). The CDR3 runs to 14 residues. Germline values: CDR1 MGHDK, CDR2 SYGVNS. The V and J ends lost 5 bases and 2 bases respectively, with 12 bases between them. Here the CDR3 reads CASSSVRGNYGYTF. Written as DNA, the CDR3 is TGTGCCAGCAGTTCAGTCAGGGGAAACTATGGCTACACCTTC.

V gene TRBV19 combines with J gene TRBJ1-4; D is ambiguous. The V gene's germline CDR1 is LNHDA and CDR2 SQIVND (reference sequence). The CDR3 length is 14 residues. The germline V and J ends were trimmed by 7 bases and 4 bases, with 13 bases remaining between them. The CDR3: CASTRLGNNEKLFF. DNA for the CDR3: TGTGCCAGTACCCGACTGGGGAATAATGAAAAACTGTTTTTT.

This clonotype has at least ten counts. The chain couples TRBV15 to TRBJ1-1; D is perhaps TRBD1 (5 bases). Germline CDR1 LNHNV, CDR2 YYDKDF (reference sequence). V was trimmed by 0 bases and J by 0 bases, leaving 8 bases between them. This CDR3 comprises 15 residues. In DNA, the CDR3 is TGTGCCACCAGCAGAGAGATCAGGGTGAACACTGAAGCTTTCTTT. Translated: CATSREIRVNTEAFF.

This clonotype came up a few times. The gene calls are TRBV7-6 and TRBJ2-7, with D possibly being TRBD2 (5 bases). V was clipped by 5 bases and J by 0 bases, with 14 bases between them. This CDR3 has 15 amino acids. CDR1 is SGHVS, CDR2 FNYEAQ, per germline. CDR3 nucleotide sequence: TGTGCCAGCAGCCAATCCCCGGGATCCTCCTACGAGCAGTACTTC. Translated, it gives CASSQSPGSSYEQYF.

The chain employs TRBV7-9 and TRBJ2-2; D perhaps matches TRBD2 (5 bases). The CDR3 runs 19 residues. The V gene lost 0 bases and the J gene lost 4 bases, with 21 bases spanning the gap. In germline, CDR1 is SEHNR, CDR2 FQNEAQ (reference sequence). The CDR3 here is CASSLAAGLYQVGTGELFF. The CDR3 DNA reads as TGTGCCAGCAGCTTAGCCGCGGGCCTATACCAAGTAGGCACCGGGGAGCTGTTTTTT. The whole variable domain, filled in from reference TRBV7-9 and TRBJ2-2, reads DTGVSQNPRHKITKRGQNVTFRCDPISEHNRLYWYRQTLGQGPEFLTYFQNEAQLEKSRLLSDRFSAERPKGSFSTLEIQRTEQGDSAMYLCASSLAAGLYQVGTGELFFGEGSRLTVL.

This clonotype turned up a few times. The chain recombines TRBV29-1 with TRBJ2-7; 10 bases align to TRBD2. This CDR3 comprises 15 residues. J lost 7 bases, V lost 6 bases, and 15 bases had no gene match. Germline V CDR1 and CDR2: SQVTM, ANQGSEA. The CDR3 here is CSVRTSGSPRGEQYF. CDR3 bases: TGCAGCGTGAGGACTAGCGGAAGTCCCCGAGGGGAGCAGTACTTC.

This chain links TRBV24-1 with TRBJ1-2; D is perhaps TRBD1 (6 bases). The germline V gene encodes CDR1 KGHDR and CDR2 SFDVKD. The CDR3 spans 14 residues. The V gene lost 4 bases and the J gene lost 4 bases, with 12 bases spanning the gap. CDR3 residues: CATSEGGGGYGYTF. DNA of the CDR3: TGTGCCACCAGTGAGGGTGGAGGGGGCTATGGCTACACCTTC.

The V and J genes are TRBV7-2 and TRBJ1-4; 10 bases map to TRBD1. This CDR3 spans 15 amino acids. Germline CDR1 SGHTA, CDR2 FQGNSA. Unmatched junction bases numbered 4, after V lost 1 base and J lost 8 bases. Here the CDR3 DNA reads TGTGCCAGCAGCTTAGAGGGACAGGGGAGCGAAAAACTGTTTTTT. It yields the protein CASSLEGQGSEKLFF.

This clonotype has ten or more counts. V gene TRBV20-1 combines with J gene TRBJ2-7; D gene unclear. With 4 bases removed from V and 1 base from J, the gap between germline ends came to 8 bases. CDR1 and CDR2 (germline): DFQATT, SNEGSKA (reference sequence). The CDR3 runs to 12 residues. The CDR3 region is CSAKDGSYEQYF. The CDR3 DNA reads TGCAGTGCTAAGGACGGATCCTACGAGCAGTACTTC.

The table lists this clonotype with a few counts. The CDR3: CASSIGVRYQETQYF. The CDR3 DNA reads as TGTGCCAGTAGTATCGGGGTGCGGTACCAAGAGACCCAGTACTTC. J is TRBJ2-5 and V is TRBV19, with D perhaps matching TRBD2 (5 bases). This CDR3 contains 15 residues. The V and J ends lost 3 bases and 0 bases respectively, with 11 bases between them. Germline V lookup: CDR1 LNHDA, CDR2 SQIVND (reference sequence).

V usage is TRBV24-1 and J usage is TRBJ1-1, with 10 bases identical to TRBD1. V dropped 3 bases and J dropped 7; count of bases not matched to a gene: 13. CDR1 is KGHDR and CDR2 is SFDVKD in the germline V gene. The CDR3 length is 17 residues. This CDR3 reads CATSDDNLGQGLSEAFF. DNA for the CDR3: TGTGCCACCAGTGATGACAATCTGGGACAGGGGCTGAGTGAAGCTTTCTTT.

This clonotype was seen more than once but under ten times. V gene TRBV12-3 or TRBV12-4 combines with J gene TRBJ1-5; D ambiguous. The length of the CDR3 is 12 residues. V was pared by 6 bases and J by 3 bases, with 6 bases between. The CDR3 loop is CASRGNNQPQHF. The CDR3 DNA reads as TGTGCCAGCAGGGGTAACAATCAGCCCCAGCATTTT.

The V call is TRBV7-9, the J call TRBJ1-2, with D maybe TRBD1 (5 bases). CDR3 length: 12 amino acids. V lost 2 bases to trimming and J lost 7 bases, with 8 bases between them. CDR1 is SEHNR, CDR2 FQNEAQ, per germline (reference sequence). The CDR3 DNA reads TGTGCCAGCAGCTTATTGAGGGGTGGCTACACCTTC. Translated, it gives CASSLLRGGYTF. Complete variable domain (other parts from reference TRBV7-9 and TRBJ1-2): DTGVSQNPRHKITKRGQNVTFRCDPISEHNRLYWYRQTLGQGPEFLTYFQNEAQLEKSRLLSDRFSAERPKGSFSTLEIQRTEQGDSAMYLCASSLLRGGYTFGSGTRLTVV.

The V and J genes are TRBV29-1 and TRBJ2-5; either TRBD1 or TRBD2 may fit D (5 bases each). The germline V and J ends were trimmed by 6 bases and 5 bases, with 13 bases remaining between them. The germline V gene has CDR1 SQVTM and CDR2 ANQGSEA. The CDR3 contains 12 residues. The CDR3 coding sequence is TGCAGCGTACAACCGGGGCCGGAGACCCAGTACTTC. Its translation: CSVQPGPETQYF. Full variable domain (remainder filled in from reference TRBV29-1 and TRBJ2-5): SAVISQKPSRDICQRGTSLTIQCQVDSQVTMMFWYRQQPGQSLTLIATANQGSEATYESGFVIDKFPISRPNLTFSTLTVSNMSPEDSSIYLCSVQPGPETQYFGPGTRLLVL.

This clonotype was detected ten times or more. The chain has TRBV9 and TRBJ1-5; TRBD1 aligns across 8 bases. CDR1 SGDLS and CDR2 YYNGEE come from the germline V gene. This CDR3 has 14 amino acids. The V segment lost 4 bases and the J segment 7 bases; nucleotides outside the gene matches: 7. The CDR3 DNA reads as TGTGCCAGCAGCTCATCGGACAGGGTACAGCCCCAGCATTTT. Residues: CASSSSDRVQPQHF.

V is TRBV12-3 or TRBV12-4 and J is TRBJ1-5; D unclear. The CDR3 spans 15 residues. The CDR3, as DNA: TGTGCTAGTGGTACCTCCCACGGTGGCAATCAGCCCCAGCATTTT. Encoded protein: CASGTSHGGNQPQHF.

The sample holds many counts of this clonotype. The J gene is TRBJ1-1, the V gene TRBV29-1; 7 bases match TRBD1. Germline-derived CDR1 and CDR2 are SQVTM and ANQGSEA. The CDR3 is 12 residues long. V lost 2 bases, J lost 4 bases, and 1 base stayed unmatched. CDR3 DNA sequence: TGCAGCGTTGAAAACAGGGGCACTGAAGCTTTCTTT. Protein product: CSVENRGTEAFF.

The table lists this clonotype with many counts. The V call is TRBV7-9, the J call TRBJ1-1; possibly TRBD1 for D (5 bases). Germline loops: CDR1 SEHNR, CDR2 FQNEAQ (reference sequence). Deletions cut 3 bases from V and 0 bases from J, with 8 bases between. CDR3 size: 14 residues. The CDR3: CASSLEGLNTEAFF. The CDR3 DNA follows: TGTGCCAGCAGCTTGGAGGGACTGAACACTGAAGCTTTCTTT.

The chain joins TRBV6-6 to TRBJ1-1, with TRBD1 matching 7 bases. V gave up 4 bases and J gave up 3 bases; unmatched junction bases: 5. Germline V gene lookup returns CDR1 MNHNY and CDR2 SVGAGI (reference sequence). CDR3 length: 14 residues. Here the CDR3 reads CASSSLDRDTEAFF. The CDR3 DNA sequence: TGTGCCAGCAGTTCATTAGACAGGGACACTGAAGCTTTCTTT.

This clonotype was counted only a few times. V gene TRBV6-4 combines with J gene TRBJ1-2; possible D gene TRBD1, 5 bases. The V end was cut by 3 bases, the J end by 6 bases, with 20 bases between. CDR1 is MRHNA and CDR2 is SNTAGT in the germline V gene. The CDR3 sequence is 16 residues long. In DNA, the CDR3 is TGTGCCAGCAGTGAAATCCCCTTTGGGGGAAAGGATGGCTACACCTTC. Its protein product is CASSEIPFGGKDGYTF.

This chain joins TRBV19 and TRBJ1-2, with no clear D. Trimming left V 0 bases short and J 7 bases short, with 15 bases between. CDR3 length equals 15 residues. Germline CDR1 reads LNHDA; CDR2 reads SQIVND (reference sequence). CDR3 sequence reads: CASSIDVGSYGGYTF. In DNA, the CDR3 is TGTGCCAGTAGTATAGATGTCGGTTCCTATGGTGGCTACACCTTC.

V and J are TRBV7-9 and TRBJ1-1; D is uncertain. The germline V gene has CDR1 SEHNR and CDR2 FQNEAQ (reference sequence). The CDR3 is 15 residues long. V gave up 4 bases and J gave up 0 bases, with 12 bases separating them. CDR3 residues: CASSSPSKLNTEAFF. CDR3 sequence (DNA): TGTGCCAGCAGCTCTCCAAGCAAGCTGAACACTGAAGCTTTCTTT.

This clonotype was seen repeatedly, ten times or more. The chain is built from TRBV29-1 and TRBJ2-5, with 10 bases aligning to TRBD2. Trimming at V came to 6 bases and at J to 2 bases, leaving 12 bases not matched to a gene. Germline V gene data show CDR1 as SQVTM and CDR2 as ANQGSEA. The CDR3 runs to 16 residues. CDR3 loop: CSVSGQGTSVQETQYF. Here the CDR3 DNA reads TGCAGCGTCTCGGGACAAGGGACTAGCGTACAAGAGACCCAGTACTTC.

Of note for this clonotype: No conserved phenylalanine or tryptophan ends this CDR3, so it is likely a read error. It is unclear where the CDR3 begins or ends on the DNA, so no DNA is shown, and the CDR3 is as TCRdb lists it. This sequence joins TRBV7-8 and TRBJ1-4. The CDR3 is made up of 10 amino acids, end residues included. Germline V gene data show CDR1 as SGHVS and CDR2 as FQNEAQ. This CDR3 is CASSSGTRGY.

The chain employs TRBV25-1 and TRBJ1-3; TRBD1 might be the D (6 bases). The V end was cut by 4 bases, the J end by 2 bases, with 15 bases between. Germline V lookup: CDR1 MGHDK, CDR2 SYGVNS. The CDR3 contains 16 residues. CDR3 sequence: CASSAPEGGPGNTIYF. The CDR3 bases are TGTGCCAGCAGTGCTCCTGAAGGGGGACCTGGAAACACCATATATTTT.

The chain has TRBV20-1 and TRBJ1-1, with D hard to call. This CDR3 region has 13 residues. The germline V gene has CDR1 DFQATT and CDR2 SNEGSKA (reference sequence). V lost 6 bases to trimming and J lost 3 bases, with 14 bases between them. The CDR3 DNA follows: TGCAGTGCCCTATTGCCGCCGCACACTGAAGCTTTCTTT. It yields the protein CSALLPPHTEAFF.

This clonotype has more than one count but fewer than ten. V and J are TRBV20-1 and TRBJ1-2; D gene unclear. Trimming removed 3 bases at V and 0 bases at J, with 5 bases between. The germline CDR1 and CDR2 sequences are DFQATT and SNEGSKA (reference sequence). This CDR3 comprises 12 residues. The CDR3 DNA is TGCAGTGCTAGCAATTCTAACTATGGCTACACCTTC. Its protein product is CSASNSNYGYTF.